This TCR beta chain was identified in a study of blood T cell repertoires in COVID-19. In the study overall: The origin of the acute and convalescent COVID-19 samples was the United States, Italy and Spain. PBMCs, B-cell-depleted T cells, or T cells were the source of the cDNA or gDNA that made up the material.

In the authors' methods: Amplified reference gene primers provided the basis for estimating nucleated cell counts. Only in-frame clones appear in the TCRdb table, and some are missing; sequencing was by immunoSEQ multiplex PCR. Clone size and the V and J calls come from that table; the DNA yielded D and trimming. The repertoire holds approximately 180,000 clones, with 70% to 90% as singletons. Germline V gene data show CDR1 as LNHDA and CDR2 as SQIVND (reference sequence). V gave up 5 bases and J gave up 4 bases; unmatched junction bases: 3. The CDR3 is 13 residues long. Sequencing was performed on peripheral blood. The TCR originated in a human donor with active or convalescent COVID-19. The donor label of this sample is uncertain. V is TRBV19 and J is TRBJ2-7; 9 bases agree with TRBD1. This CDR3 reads CASSLDRGYEQYF. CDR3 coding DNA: TGTGCCAGTAGTCTCGACAGGGGGTACGAGCAGTACTTC.